This T cell receptor beta chain was found in a study of tumor-infiltrating lymphocytes in primary liver carcinoma. The overall study: Sample counts of productive TCRbeta reads spanned roughly 3.65 to 8 million; these counts were similar across tissue types.

Germline assignment: CDR1 MDHEN and CDR2 SYDVKM. The V gene lost 4 bases and the J gene lost 11 bases, with 14 bases spanning the gap. CDR3 length: 13 residues. Findings and caveats of the study: Tumor specimens were characterized by a significantly higher top-250-clone fraction than blood (p = 0.039). Whereas tumor region pairs overlapped more, tumor-adjacent and tumor-blood pairs overlapped less. Because the samples were bulk unsorted, the study did not compare CD4+ and CD8+ repertoires.

Notes on this clonotype: What it binds is not known.

The researchers produced TCR beta cDNA from approximately 540 ng total RNA with a constant-region primer. Investigators got TCR beta libraries out of three nested multiplex PCR rounds, done with slightly modified ARM-PCR. A C-beta reverse primer was combined with TRBV1-TRBV30 forward primers in the first two PCR rounds, and each round had approximately 9 cycles. TCRdb reprocessed the multiplex PCR reads via MiXCR and lists one record per CDR3 protein. Of fewer than 350,000 distinct CDR3 sequences in the sample, 65% were seen once. Alongside blood RNA obtained from unsorted whole blood, germline DNA was also extracted.

The V and J genes are TRBV28 and TRBJ1-4; D is perhaps TRBD1 (5 bases). This clonotype was obtained from a man aged 35-49 years with primary liver carcinoma and hepatitis B virus infection. The source material was peripheral blood. The CDR3 protein is CASSWGTAVKLFF. CDR3 DNA sequence: TGTGCCAGCAGTTGGGGGACGGCTGTTAAACTGTTTTTT.